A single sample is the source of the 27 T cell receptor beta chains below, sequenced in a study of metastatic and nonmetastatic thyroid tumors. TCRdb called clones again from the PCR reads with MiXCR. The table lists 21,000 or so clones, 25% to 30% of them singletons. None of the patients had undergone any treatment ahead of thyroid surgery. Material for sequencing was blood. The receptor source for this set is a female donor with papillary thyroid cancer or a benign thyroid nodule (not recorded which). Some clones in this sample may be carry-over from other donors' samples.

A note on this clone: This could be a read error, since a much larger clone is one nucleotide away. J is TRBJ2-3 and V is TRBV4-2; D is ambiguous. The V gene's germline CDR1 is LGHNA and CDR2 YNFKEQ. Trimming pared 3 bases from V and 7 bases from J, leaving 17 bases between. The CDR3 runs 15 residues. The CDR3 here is CASSHAGLDLYTQYF. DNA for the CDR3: TGTGCCAGCAGCCACGCTGGGCTAGACCTATATACGCAGTATTTT.

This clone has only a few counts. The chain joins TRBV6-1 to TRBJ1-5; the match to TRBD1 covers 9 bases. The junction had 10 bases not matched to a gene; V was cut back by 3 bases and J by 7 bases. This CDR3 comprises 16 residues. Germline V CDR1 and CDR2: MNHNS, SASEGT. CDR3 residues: CASSDTGTGKNQPQHF. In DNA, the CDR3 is TGTGCCAGCAGTGACACCGGGACAGGGAAGAACCAGCCCCAGCATTTT.

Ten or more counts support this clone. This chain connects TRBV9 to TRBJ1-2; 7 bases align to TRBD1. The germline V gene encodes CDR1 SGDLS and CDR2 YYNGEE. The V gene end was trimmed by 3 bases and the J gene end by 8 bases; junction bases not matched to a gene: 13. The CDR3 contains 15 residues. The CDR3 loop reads CASSGQTGALGGYTF. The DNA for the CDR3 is TGTGCCAGCAGCGGGCAAACAGGGGCCCTTGGAGGCTACACCTTC. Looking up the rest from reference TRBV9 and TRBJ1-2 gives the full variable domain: DSGVTQTPKHLITATGQRVTLRCSPRSGDLSVYWYQQSLDQGLQFLIQYYNGEERAKGNILERFSAQQFPDLHSELNLSSLELGDSALYFCASSGQTGALGGYTFGSGTRLTVV.

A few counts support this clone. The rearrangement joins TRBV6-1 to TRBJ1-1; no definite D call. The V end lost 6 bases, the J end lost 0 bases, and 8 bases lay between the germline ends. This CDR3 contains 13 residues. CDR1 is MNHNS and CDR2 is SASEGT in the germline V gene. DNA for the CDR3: TGTGCCAGCAGCGTAGGTATGAACACTGAAGCTTTCTTT. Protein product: CASSVGMNTEAFF.

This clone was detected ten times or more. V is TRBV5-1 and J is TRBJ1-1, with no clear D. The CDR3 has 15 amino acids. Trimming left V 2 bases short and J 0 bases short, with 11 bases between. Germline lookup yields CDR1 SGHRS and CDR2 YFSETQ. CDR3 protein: CASSLRAVMNTEAFF. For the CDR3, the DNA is TGCGCCAGCAGCTTACGGGCCGTCATGAACACTGAAGCTTTCTTT. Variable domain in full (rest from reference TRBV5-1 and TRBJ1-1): KAGVTQTPRYLIKTRGQQVTLSCSPISGHRSVSWYQQTPGQGLQFLFEYFSETQRNKGNFPGRFSGRQFSNSRSEMNVSTLELGDSALYLCASSLRAVMNTEAFFGQGTRLTVV.

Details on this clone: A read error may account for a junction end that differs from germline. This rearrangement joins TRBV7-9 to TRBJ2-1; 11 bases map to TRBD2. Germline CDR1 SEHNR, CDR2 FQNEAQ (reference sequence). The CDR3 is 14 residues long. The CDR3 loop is CPSTSGSTHNDQFF. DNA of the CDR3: TGTCCCAGCACTAGCGGGAGCACCCACAATGATCAGTTCTTC.

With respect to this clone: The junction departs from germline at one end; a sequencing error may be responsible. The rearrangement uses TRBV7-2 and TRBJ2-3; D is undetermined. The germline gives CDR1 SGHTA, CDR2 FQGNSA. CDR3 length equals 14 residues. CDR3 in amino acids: CASSLSASTDMQYF. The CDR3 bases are TGTGCCAGCAGCTTAAGTGCCAGCACAGATATGCAGTATTTT.

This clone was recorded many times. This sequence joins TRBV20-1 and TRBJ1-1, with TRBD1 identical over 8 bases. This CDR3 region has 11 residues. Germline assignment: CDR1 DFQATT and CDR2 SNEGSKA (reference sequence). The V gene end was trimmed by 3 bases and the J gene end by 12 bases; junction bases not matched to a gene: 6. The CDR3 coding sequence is TGCAGTGCTAGGACAGGGGTGATAACTTTCTTT. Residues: CSARTGVITFF.

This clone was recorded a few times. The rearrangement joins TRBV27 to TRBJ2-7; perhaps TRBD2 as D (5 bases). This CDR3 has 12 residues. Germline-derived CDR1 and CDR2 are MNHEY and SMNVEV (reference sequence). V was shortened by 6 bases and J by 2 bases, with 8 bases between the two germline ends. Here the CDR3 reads CASSPGTYEQYF. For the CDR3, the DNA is TGTGCCAGCAGCCCGGGAACCTACGAGCAGTACTTC.

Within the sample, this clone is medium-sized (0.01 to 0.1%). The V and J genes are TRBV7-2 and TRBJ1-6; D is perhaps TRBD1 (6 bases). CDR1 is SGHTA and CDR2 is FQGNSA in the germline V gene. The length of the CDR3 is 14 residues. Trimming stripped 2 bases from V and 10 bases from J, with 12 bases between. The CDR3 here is CASSLSGEVSPLHF. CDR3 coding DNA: TGTGCCAGCAGCTTATCAGGGGAGGTCTCACCCCTCCACTTT.

This CDR3 reads CASSDQGGETQYF. The CDR3 region has the DNA TGTGCCAGCAGTGACCAGGGAGGCGAGACCCAGTACTTC. The chain joins TRBV2 to TRBJ2-5; a possible D gene is TRBD2 (6 bases). The germline V gene encodes CDR1 SNHLY and CDR2 FYNNEI. V gave up 3 bases and J gave up 5 bases, with 10 bases separating them. This CDR3 contains 13 residues.

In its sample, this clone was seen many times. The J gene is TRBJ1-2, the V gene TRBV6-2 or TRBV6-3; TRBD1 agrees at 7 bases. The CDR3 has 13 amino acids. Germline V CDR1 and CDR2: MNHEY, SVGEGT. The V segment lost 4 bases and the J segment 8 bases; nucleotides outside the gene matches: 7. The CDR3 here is CASSSNSGGGYTF. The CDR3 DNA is TGTGCCAGCAGTTCCAACTCAGGGGGAGGCTACACCTTC.

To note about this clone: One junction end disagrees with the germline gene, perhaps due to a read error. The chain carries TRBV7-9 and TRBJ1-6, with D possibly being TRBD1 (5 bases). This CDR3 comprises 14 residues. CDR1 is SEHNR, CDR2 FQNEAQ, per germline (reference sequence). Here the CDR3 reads CSSSEGQANSPLHF. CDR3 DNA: TGTTCCAGCAGCGAAGGACAAGCTAATTCACCCCTCCACTTT.

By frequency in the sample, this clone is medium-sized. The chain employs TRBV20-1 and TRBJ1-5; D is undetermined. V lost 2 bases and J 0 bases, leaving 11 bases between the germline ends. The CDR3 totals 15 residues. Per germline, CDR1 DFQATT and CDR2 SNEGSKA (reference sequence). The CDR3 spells CSARPRAGSNQPQHF. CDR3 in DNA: TGCAGTGCTAGACCCCGGGCTGGTAGCAATCAGCCCCAGCATTTT.

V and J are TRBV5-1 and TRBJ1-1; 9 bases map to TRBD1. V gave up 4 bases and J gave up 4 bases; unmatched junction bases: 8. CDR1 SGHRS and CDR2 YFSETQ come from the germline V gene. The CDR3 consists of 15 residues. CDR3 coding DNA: TGCGCCAGCAGCCGATCGACAGGGGGAAGCACTGAAGCTTTCTTT. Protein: CASSRSTGGSTEAFF.

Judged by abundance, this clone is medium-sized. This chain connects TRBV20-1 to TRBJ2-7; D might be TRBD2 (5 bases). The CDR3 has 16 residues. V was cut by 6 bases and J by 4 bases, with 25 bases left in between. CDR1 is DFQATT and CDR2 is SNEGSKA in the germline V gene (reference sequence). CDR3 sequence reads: CSASRPLAYEPYEQYF. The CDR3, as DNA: TGCAGTGCCAGTAGACCCCTAGCCTACGAACCTTACGAGCAGTACTTC.

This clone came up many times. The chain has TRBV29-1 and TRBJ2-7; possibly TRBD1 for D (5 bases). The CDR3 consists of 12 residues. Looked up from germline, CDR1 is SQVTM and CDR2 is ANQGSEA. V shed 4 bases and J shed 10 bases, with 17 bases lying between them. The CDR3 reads CSVAGRGNTQYF. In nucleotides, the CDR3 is TGCAGCGTTGCCGGTAGGGGTAATACACAGTACTTC.

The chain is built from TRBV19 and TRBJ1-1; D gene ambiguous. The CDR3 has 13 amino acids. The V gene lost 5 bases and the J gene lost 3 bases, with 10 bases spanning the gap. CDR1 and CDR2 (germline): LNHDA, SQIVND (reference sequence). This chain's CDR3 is CASSEERDTEAFF. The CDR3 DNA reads TGTGCCAGTAGTGAAGAAAGGGACACTGAAGCTTTCTTT.

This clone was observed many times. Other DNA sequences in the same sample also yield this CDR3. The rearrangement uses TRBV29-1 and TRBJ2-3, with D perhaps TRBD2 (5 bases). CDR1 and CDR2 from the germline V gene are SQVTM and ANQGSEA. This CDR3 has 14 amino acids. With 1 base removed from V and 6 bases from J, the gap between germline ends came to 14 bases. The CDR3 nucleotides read TGCAGCGTTGAAGGAGGGTGGATTGTGGATACGCAGTATTTT. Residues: CSVEGGWIVDTQYF.

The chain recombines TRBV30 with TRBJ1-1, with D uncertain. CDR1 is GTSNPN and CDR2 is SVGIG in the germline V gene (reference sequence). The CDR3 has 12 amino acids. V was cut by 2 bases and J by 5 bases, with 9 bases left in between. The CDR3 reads CAWSLGETEAFF. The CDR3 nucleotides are TGTGCCTGGAGTCTCGGGGAAACTGAAGCTTTCTTT.

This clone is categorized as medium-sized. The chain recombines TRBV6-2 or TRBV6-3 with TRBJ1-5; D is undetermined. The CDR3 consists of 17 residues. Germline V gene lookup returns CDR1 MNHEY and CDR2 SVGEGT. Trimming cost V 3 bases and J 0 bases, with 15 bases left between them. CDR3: CASSYPPGLSSNQPQHF. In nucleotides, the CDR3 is TGTGCCAGCAGTTATCCCCCCGGACTGAGTAGCAATCAGCCCCAGCATTTT.

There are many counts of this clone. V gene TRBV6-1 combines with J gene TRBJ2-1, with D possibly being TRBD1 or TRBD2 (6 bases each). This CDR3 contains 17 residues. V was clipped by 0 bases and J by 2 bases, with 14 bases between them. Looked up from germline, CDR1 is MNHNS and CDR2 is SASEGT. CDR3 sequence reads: CASSEARGASPYNEQFF. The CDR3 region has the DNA TGTGCCAGCAGTGAAGCGAGGGGGGCCTCACCCTACAATGAGCAGTTCTTC.

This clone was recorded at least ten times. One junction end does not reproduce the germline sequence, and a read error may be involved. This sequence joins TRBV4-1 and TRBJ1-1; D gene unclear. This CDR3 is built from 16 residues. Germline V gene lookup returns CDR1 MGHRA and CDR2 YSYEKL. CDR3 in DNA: TGCGCCGGCAGCACCCGAGGGCAAAGAGGTATCCCTGAAGCTTTCTTT. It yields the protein CAGSTRGQRGIPEAFF.

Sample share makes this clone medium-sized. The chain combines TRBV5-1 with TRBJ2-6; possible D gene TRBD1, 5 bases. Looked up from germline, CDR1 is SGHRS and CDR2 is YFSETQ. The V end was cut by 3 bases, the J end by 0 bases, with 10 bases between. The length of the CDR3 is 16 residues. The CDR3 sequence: CASSSSGNSGANVLTF. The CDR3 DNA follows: TGCGCCAGCAGCTCGTCAGGGAACTCTGGGGCCAACGTCCTGACTTTC.

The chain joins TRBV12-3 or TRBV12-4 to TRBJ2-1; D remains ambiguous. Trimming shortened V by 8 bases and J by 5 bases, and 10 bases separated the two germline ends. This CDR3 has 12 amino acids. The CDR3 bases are TGTGCCAGCGGACCCTTCAACAATGAGCAGTTCTTC. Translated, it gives CASGPFNNEQFF.

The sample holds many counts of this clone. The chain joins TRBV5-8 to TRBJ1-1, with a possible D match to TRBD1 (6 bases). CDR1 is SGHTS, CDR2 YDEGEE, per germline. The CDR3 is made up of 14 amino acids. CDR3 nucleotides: TGTGGAGACCACCCGAGTGGGGGCCGGGGAAAAGCTTTCTTT. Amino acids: CGDHPSGGRGKAFF.

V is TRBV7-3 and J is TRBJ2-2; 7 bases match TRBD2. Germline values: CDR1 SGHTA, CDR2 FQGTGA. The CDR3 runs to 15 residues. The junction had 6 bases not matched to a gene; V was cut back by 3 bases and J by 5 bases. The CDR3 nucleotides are TGTGCCAGCAGCTTTTCGGGAGGCGGAACCGGGGAGCTGTTTTTT. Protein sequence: CASSFSGGGTGELFF.